The rows below give T cell receptor beta chains drawn from one sample of a study of blood T cell repertoires in COVID-19. TCRdb keeps only in-frame clones here, not all; method: immunoSEQ multiplex PCR. The sample has nearly 95,000 clones; about nine tenths are singletons. What was sequenced was peripheral blood. These receptor sequences come from a human donor with active COVID-19. The donor label of this sample is uncertain. Each CDR3 is given with its conserved first and last residue. A D gene is named only where the DNA matches it firmly. Clone size, where shown, is once, few, many, or a class for clones that have expanded.

D gene | J gene | V gene | clone size | CDR3 DNA | CDR3 protein
TRBD1 | TRBJ2-3 | TRBV4-3 | once | TGCGCCAGCAGCCTGCGGACAGGGACCGATACGCAGTATTTT | CASSLRTGTDTQYF
TRBD1 | TRBJ1-5 | TRBV3-1/TRBV3-2 | NA | TGTGCCAGCAGCCAAGGGGACAGGGGGCCTTTGCGGCCCCAGCATTTT | CASSQGDRGPLRPQHF
TRBD1 | TRBJ2-7 | TRBV28 | NA | TGTGCCAGCAGTACCGACAGGGTCCTAAGGGAGCAGTACTTC | CASSTDRVLREQYF
NA | TRBJ1-1 | TRBV19 | NA | TGTGCCAGTAGTATTGGGGGCGCAGTCACTGAAGCTTTCTTT | CASSIGGAVTEAFF
TRBD2 | TRBJ2-7 | TRBV4-1 | NA | TGCGCCAGCAGCCAAGATCCGAGCGGGGGGGCCTACGAGCAGTACTTC | CASSQDPSGGAYEQYF
NA | TRBJ1-1 | TRBV3-1/TRBV3-2 | NA | TGTGCCAGCAGCGCCCGCGTGATGAACACTGAAGCTTTCTTT | CASSARVMNTEAFF
NA | TRBJ2-7 | TRBV4-2 | NA | TGTGCCAGCAGCCAAGGGACAGTTGATTTCCCCGAGCAGTACTTC | CASSQGTVDFPEQYF
NA | TRBJ1-2 | TRBV6-1 | NA | TGTGCCAGCAGTGAGGGGCGGAAGTATGGCTACACCTTC | CASSEGRKYGYTF
TRBD2 | TRBJ2-3 | TRBV3-1/TRBV3-2 | NA | TGTGCCAGCAGACAGCTCGGGACTAGCGGGGGGGAGGGTACGCAGTATTTT | CASRQLGTSGGEGTQYF
NA | TRBJ1-5 | TRBV7-2 | NA | TGTGCCAGCAGCTTAGGAGGGTTCCCATATAGCAATCAGCCCCAGCATTTT | CASSLGGFPYSNQPQHF
NA | TRBJ2-1 | TRBV18 | NA | TGTGCCAGCTCACCTAATGGGGGCAACAATGAGCAGTTCTTC | CASSPNGGNNEQFF
NA | TRBJ2-2 | TRBV6-5 | NA | TGTGCCAGCAAGTACAGCAACACCGGGGAGCTGTTTTTT | CASKYSNTGELFF
NA | TRBJ1-1 | TRBV5-8 | NA | TGTGCCAGCAGCTTGCACTCTCTCGAGAACACTGAAGCTTTCTTT | CASSLHSLENTEAFF
TRBD1 | TRBJ1-5 | TRBV18 | few | TGTGCCAGCTCAAAGGACAGGAATAGCAATCAGCCCCAGCATTTT | CASSKDRNSNQPQHF
NA | TRBJ2-7 | TRBV7-2 | NA | TGTGCCAGCAGCTCTTACCAAAACAAGCAGTACTTC | CASSSYQNKQYF
TRBD2 | TRBJ2-5 | TRBV11-3 | few | TGTGCCAGCAGCCAAGGACTAGCGGGGGGCCGGGAGACCCAGTACTTC | CASSQGLAGGRETQYF
NA | TRBJ1-5 | TRBV2 | NA | TGTGCCAGCAGCAAGCAAACCCAGGGGTATAGCAATCAGCCCCAGCATTTT | CASSKQTQGYSNQPQHF
TRBD1 | TRBJ1-5 | TRBV24-1 | once | TGTGCCACCAGTGATGTCGACAGGGGTAGCAATCAGCCCCAGCATTTT | CATSDVDRGSNQPQHF
NA | TRBJ1-1 | TRBV28 | NA | TGTGCCAGCAGTCTCCGATTCAGAGGGAACACTGAAGCTTTCTTT | CASSLRFRGNTEAFF
NA | TRBJ1-1 | TRBV6-5 | NA | TGTGCCAGCAGTTACGCCAGGGATTTGAACACTGAAGCTTTCTTT | CASSYARDLNTEAFF
NA | TRBJ2-6 | TRBV7-6 | NA | TGTGCCAGCAGCCATTCCGACAGCTCTGGGGCCAACGTCCTGACTTTC | CASSHSDSSGANVLTF
NA | TRBJ2-7 | TRBV28 | NA | TGTGCCAGCACCAGAAGTGTCGGCGGACTATCAGCCGACGAGCAGTACTTC | CASTRSVGGLSADEQYF
NA | TRBJ1-6 | TRBV19 | once | TGTGCCAGTAGACGGGGGAGCTCCTATAATTCACCCCTCCACTTT | CASRRGSSYNSPLHF
TRBD2 | TRBJ2-7 | TRBV2 | NA | TGTGCCAGCACCCCCGGGGGGTCGAGGGGACTCTCCTACGAGCAGTACTTC | CASTPGGSRGLSYEQYF
TRBD1 | TRBJ2-5 | TRBV7-9 | few | TGTGCCAGCAGCGCCGGGACAGTTCAAGAGACCCAGTACTTC | CASSAGTVQETQYF
NA | TRBJ1-1 | TRBV28 | NA | TGTGCCAGCAGTTTATGGGGGGGAAACACTGAAGCTTTCTTT | CASSLWGGNTEAFF
NA | TRBJ1-5 | TRBV7-2 | NA | TGTGCCAGCAGCTTAGTCGAACACAACAATCAGCCCCAGCATTTT | CASSLVEHNNQPQHF
TRBD1 | TRBJ1-2 | TRBV7-9 | NA | TGTGCCAGCAGCTTTAGCCGCAGGGGGCAAGATGGCTACACCTTC | CASSFSRRGQDGYTF
NA | TRBJ1-1 | TRBV24-1 | NA | TGTGCCACCAGTGAATCGACCGCGGGGAGCGAAGCTTTCTTT | CATSESTAGSEAFF
TRBD1 | TRBJ1-5 | TRBV5-6 | NA | TGTGCCAGCAGCTTTGGGACAGGAGGAAAACCCCAGCATTTT | CASSFGTGGKPQHF
NA | TRBJ1-5 | TRBV2 | NA | TGTGCCAGCAGTGAAACTGGGGGCGAGGCTCAGCCCCAGCATTTT | CASSETGGEAQPQHF
TRBD2 | TRBJ2-3 | TRBV5-1 | NA | TGCGCCAGCAGCGATTATCTTAGCGGGGGACCCACAGATACGCAGTATTTT | CASSDYLSGGPTDTQYF
TRBD1 | TRBJ2-7 | TRBV5-5 | NA | TGTGCCAGCAGCTTGGCGCCAGGGGGCTCCTACGAGCAGTACTTC | CASSLAPGGSYEQYF
NA | TRBJ1-6 | TRBV21-1 | NA | TGTGCCAGCAGCAAAGTGCGGGCACCGCAAAATTCACCCCTCCACTTT | CASSKVRAPQNSPLHF
TRBD2 | TRBJ2-5 | TRBV7-2 | NA | TGTGCCAGCAGCTCTCCCCGCGGGCTAGCGGGGGGACAACAAGAGACCCAGTACTTC | CASSSPRGLAGGQQETQYF
TRBD2 | TRBJ2-1 | TRBV5-6 | NA | TGTGCCAGCAGCTTGTTACTAGCGGGGGACAATGAGCAGTTCTTC | CASSLLLAGDNEQFF
NA | TRBJ2-2 | TRBV2 | NA | TGTGCCAGCAGTGAAGCGCTGGGGGCAGCAACCGGGGAGCTGTTTTTT | CASSEALGAATGELFF
TRBD2 | TRBJ2-2 | TRBV9 | NA | TGTGCCAGCAGCGTAGTAGCGGGGGGGACCGGGGAGCTGTTTTTT | CASSVVAGGTGELFF
TRBD1 | TRBJ1-1 | TRBV28 | NA | TGTGCCAGCAGTTTAAGGACAGGGGGCCGAAGGGCTTTCTTT | CASSLRTGGRRAFF
NA | TRBJ1-6 | TRBV10-3 | NA | TGTGCCACCGCGGACAGCAACTATAATTCACCCCTCCACTTT | CATADSNYNSPLHF
TRBD1 | TRBJ2-7 | TRBV23-1 | NA | TGCGCCAGCAGTCAATCGGGATCACAGGGGGGAGACGAGCAGTACTTC | CASSQSGSQGGDEQYF
NA | TRBJ2-2 | TRBV12-3/TRBV12-4 | NA | TGTGCCAGCGCATCGGGTAACACCGGGGAGCTGTTTTTT | CASASGNTGELFF
TRBD1 | TRBJ2-7 | TRBV2 | NA | TGTGCCAGCCGGGACAGAATACTCTACGAGCAGTACTTC | CASRDRILYEQYF
TRBD1 | TRBJ2-7 | TRBV7-2 | NA | TGTGCCAGCAGCTTGGGGCCGGACAGGGGGAGGGGGGAGCAGTACTTC | CASSLGPDRGRGEQYF
NA | TRBJ2-7 | TRBV4-3 | NA | TGCGCCAGCAGCCAAGCCCCGGGTACCTACGAGCAGTACTTC | CASSQAPGTYEQYF
NA | TRBJ2-3 | TRBV9 | once | TGTGCCAGCAGCGAACGGACTGGGGCAGATACGCAGTATTTT | CASSERTGADTQYF
NA | TRBJ1-1 | TRBV18 | NA | TGTGCCAGCTCACCGGCAGGGCGGAACACTGAAGCTTTCTTT | CASSPAGRNTEAFF
NA | TRBJ1-1 | TRBV11-2 | NA | TGTGCCAGCAGCTTAAGGCCAGGAGGAAATTCTGAAGCTTTCTTT | CASSLRPGGNSEAFF
TRBD2 | TRBJ2-3 | TRBV7-2 | NA | TGTGCCAGCAGCCGTGGACTTGCGGGGGGGCGAGATACGCAGTATTTT | CASSRGLAGGRDTQYF
NA | TRBJ1-2 | TRBV5-8 | NA | TGTGCCAGCAGCCGGTCAGGATTCTATGGCTACACCTTC | CASSRSGFYGYTF
TRBD1 | TRBJ2-2 | TRBV7-2 | NA | TGTGCCAGCAGCTTGCAGGGGGAAAGCACCACCGGGGAGCTGTTTTTT | CASSLQGESTTGELFF
TRBD1 | TRBJ2-7 | TRBV18 | once | TGTGCCAGCTCGTACGACAGGGGTTTAAGGGCAAACCACGAGCAGTACTTC | CASSYDRGLRANHEQYF
TRBD1 | TRBJ1-5 | TRBV4-3 | NA | TGCGCCAGCAGCCAAGATTGGACAGGGGGATCCGTGGGCAATCAGCCCCAGCATTTT | CASSQDWTGGSVGNQPQHF
NA | TRBJ2-1 | TRBV21-1 | NA | TGTGCCAGCAGGAAGGGGGCGTACTCCTACAATGAGCAGTTCTTC | CASRKGAYSYNEQFF